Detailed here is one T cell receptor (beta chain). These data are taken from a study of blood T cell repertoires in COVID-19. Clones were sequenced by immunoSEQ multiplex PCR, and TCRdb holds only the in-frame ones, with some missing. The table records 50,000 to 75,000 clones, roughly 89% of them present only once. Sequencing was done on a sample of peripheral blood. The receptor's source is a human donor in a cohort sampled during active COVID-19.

DNA of the CDR3: TGTGCCAGCAGCTTAGACCCAGCGGGGGGGCCTAAGTACTTC. As protein: CASSLDPAGGPKYF. The chain carries TRBV7-2 and TRBJ2-4; TRBD2 agrees at 10 bases. Germline CDR1 reads SGHTA; CDR2 reads FQGNSA. CDR3 length equals 14 residues. Trimming cost V 1 base and J 14 bases; bases outside gene matches: 8.